This T cell receptor (beta chain) originates from a study of T-cell reconstitution after alpha-beta-depleted transplantation in children. The junction had 8 bases not matched to a gene; V was cut back by 8 bases and J by 1 base. The germline gives CDR1 LNHNV, CDR2 YYDKDF (reference sequence). This CDR3 contains 15 residues. Preparation of the TCRbeta library was carried out with unique molecular identifiers. TCRdb redid the calling of the PCR reads with MiXCR, one entry per CDR3 protein. The sample has hundreds of thousands of distinct CDR3 sequences, roughly 9.5% seen once. The sequences come from PBMCs from the stem cell graft donor, collected from the stem cell graft. The genes are TRBV15 and TRBJ2-1; 7 nucleotides align to TRBD2. This TCR was sampled from a human donor who donated a stem cell graft to a child with SCID. The CDR3 is CATLARGVSYNEQFF. For the CDR3, the DNA is TGTGCCACCCTCGCCCGGGGGGTTTCCTACAATGAGCAGTTCTTC.